This T cell receptor beta chain is from a study of response to subunit inactivated influenza vaccine. TCRdb reprocessed the RT-PCR reads via MiXCR and lists one record per CDR3 protein. The table shows roughly 290,000 distinct CDR3 sequences, with 20% to 25% occurring only once. This sample comprised PBMCs from blood, obtained about 20 months after vaccination. The TCR comes from a man aged 45-69 years who received an inactivated influenza vaccine.

The CDR3 DNA follows: TGTGCCAGCAGACCTCGGGTGTGGTCCTACGAGCAGTACTTC. This translates into CASRPRVWSYEQYF. V gene TRBV6-1 combines with J gene TRBJ2-7; D unresolved. Germline V gives CDR1 MNHNS, CDR2 SASEGT. Trimming stripped 6 bases from V and 1 base from J, with 13 bases between. There are 14 residues in the CDR3.